This record covers a single T cell receptor beta chain. V lost 0 bases and J lost 7; bases outside the gene matches: 11. The CDR3 is made up of 16 amino acids. Per the germline V gene, CDR1 is SEHNR and CDR2 is FQNEAQ (reference sequence). The record originates from a study of CD8+ T cells in alopecia areata. cDNA reverse transcribed from extracted RNA served as the sequencing template. The table came from immunoSEQ multiplex PCR; TCRdb's copy has only in-frame clones and leaves some out. Among hundreds of thousands of clones, about three fifths were seen once, and the ten largest hold approximately 0.5%.

The receptor was derived from a human donor with alopecia areata. This rearrangement joins TRBV7-9 to TRBJ1-2; 7 bases fit TRBD1. The sequencing used CD4+ T cells sorted from blood, collected at week 0. CDR3 protein: CASSLATIGGGTGYTF. DNA of the CDR3: TGTGCCAGCAGCTTAGCCACGATAGGAGGGGGCACTGGCTACACCTTC.